This T cell receptor beta chain was profiled in a study of regulatory T cells in long-lasting Graves disease. Assembly of TCR beta libraries relied on iRepertoire HTBI primers together with Arm-PCR of CDR3 regions. TCRdb processed the multiplex PCR reads anew with MiXCR; each CDR3 protein has one entry. This table holds 500,000 or so distinct CDR3 sequences, around 15% found once. Time point reported: newly diagnosed GD, antithyroid drugs for less than 3 months. From RNA extracted from PBMCs, the TCR library was made. V was clipped by 4 bases and J by 4 bases; unmatched bases: 9. From germline, CDR1 is SGHAT and CDR2 FQNNGV. CDR3 length: 18 amino acids. Broader study findings: Patients with persistent disease shared 2,900 or so public clonotypes, outpacing the roughly 870 shared by new patients.

This clonotype was detected once. The antigen is not known. This sample also belongs to another study, concerning T cells in Graves' hyperthyroidism and ophthalmopathy.

This chain links TRBV11-2 with TRBJ2-3, with TRBD2 matching 15 bases. Sequenced here: peripheral blood mononuclear cells (PBMCs), sampled at new diagnosis, from a patient treated with antithyroid drugs. The TCR sequence derives from a man aged 35 to 55 with Graves disease. The CDR3 reads CASSSRTSGRALADTQYF. CDR3 nucleotides: TGTGCCAGCAGCTCCCGGACTAGCGGGAGGGCCTTGGCAGATACGCAGTATTTT.